A selection of T cell receptor beta chains follows, all from one sample in a study of shared clonotypes between healthy human individuals. Sequenced by immunoSEQ multiplex PCR; TCRdb stores in-frame clones only, minus some. Of more than 500,000 clones in the sample, approximately 95% were seen once. The specimen was naive CD4+ T cells sorted from blood. These receptors were collected from a woman in her 30s in good health. Both conserved end residues are part of each CDR3. The D gene is left open where the match is weak.

D,J,V,CDR3,DNA
NA,TRBJ2-3,TRBV19,CASSIRGLTDTQYF,TGTGCCAGTAGTATCCGCGGCCTCACAGATACGCAGTATTTT
NA,TRBJ2-6,TRBV4-1,CASSQTNTPGPYSGANVLTF,TGCGCCAGCAGCCAGACCAATACTCCGGGACCGTACTCTGGGGCCAACGTCCTGACTTTC
NA,TRBJ1-1,TRBV7-4,CASSFLMDTEAFF,TGTGCCAGCAGCTTCCTTATGGACACTGAAGCTTTCTTT
TRBD2,TRBJ2-7,TRBV28,CASRPEPLAGYSYEQYF,TGTGCCAGCAGGCCGGAGCCACTAGCGGGATACTCCTACGAGCAGTACTTC
TRBD2,TRBJ2-5,TRBV4-1,CASSQDWTSGRETQYF,TGCGCCAGCAGCCAAGATTGGACTAGCGGGAGGGAGACCCAGTACTTC
NA,TRBJ1-1,TRBV19,CASSIAGEGPAFF,TGTGCCAGTAGTATTGCAGGGGAAGGACCAGCTTTCTTT
TRBD2,TRBJ2-1,TRBV7-8,CASSSPGLAGYEQFF,TGTGCCAGCAGCTCCCCGGGACTAGCGGGGTATGAGCAGTTCTTC
NA,TRBJ2-7,TRBV11-2,CASTTDRVGEQYF,TGTGCCAGCACCACTGACCGCGTAGGGGAGCAGTACTTC
TRBD1,TRBJ2-7,TRBV4-1,CASSQAAGQGAASSYEQYF,TGCGCCAGCAGCCAAGCAGCGGGACAGGGGGCCGCAAGCTCCTACGAGCAGTACTTC
NA,TRBJ1-5,TRBV18,CASSLIDAGTAGAAGSQPQHF,TGTGCCAGCTCACTGATAGACGCCGGGACGGCCGGGGCAGCGGGTAGTCAGCCCCAGCATTTT
NA,TRBJ2-7,TRBV5-1,CASSLVVSGTSGYEQYF,TGCGCCAGCAGCTTGGTAGTTAGCGGCACGAGTGGTTACGAGCAGTACTTC
TRBD1,TRBJ2-7,TRBV18,CASSPLPPERDRAYEQYF,TGTGCCAGCTCACCACTGCCCCCCGAGAGGGACAGGGCCTACGAGCAGTACTTC
TRBD2,TRBJ2-3,TRBV6-5,CASGREADTQYF,TGTGCCAGCGGACGGGAGGCAGATACGCAGTATTTT
NA,TRBJ2-3,TRBV4-2,CASSRTFTGAETDTQYF,TGTGCCAGCAGCCGCACCTTCACGGGAGCTGAAACAGATACGCAGTATTTT
TRBD2,TRBJ2-7,TRBV28,CASSSQAGAGIAARRYEQYF,TGTGCCAGCAGTTCCCAGGCCGGAGCGGGGATCGCGGCACGGCGATACGAGCAGTACTTC
TRBD2,TRBJ2-5,TRBV11-1,CASSAHGGGAARETQYF,TGTGCCAGCAGCGCCCACGGGGGGGGCGCGGCGAGGGAGACCCAGTACTTC
NA,TRBJ2-3,TRBV29-1,CSVESRTQYF,TGCAGCGTTGAGTCTAGGACGCAGTATTTT